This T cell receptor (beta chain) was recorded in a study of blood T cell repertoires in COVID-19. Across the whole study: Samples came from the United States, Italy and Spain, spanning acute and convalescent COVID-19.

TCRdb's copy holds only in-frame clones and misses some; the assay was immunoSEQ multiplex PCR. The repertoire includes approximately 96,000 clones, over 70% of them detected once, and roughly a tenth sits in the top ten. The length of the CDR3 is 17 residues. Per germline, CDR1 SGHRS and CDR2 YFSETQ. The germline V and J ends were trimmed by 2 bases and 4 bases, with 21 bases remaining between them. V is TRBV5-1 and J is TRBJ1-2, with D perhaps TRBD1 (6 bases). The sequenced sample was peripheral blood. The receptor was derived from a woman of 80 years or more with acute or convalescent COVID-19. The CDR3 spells CASSLLGSAGALYGYTF. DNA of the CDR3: TGCGCCAGCAGCTTACTGGGGTCCGCAGGGGCGCTCTATGGCTACACCTTC.